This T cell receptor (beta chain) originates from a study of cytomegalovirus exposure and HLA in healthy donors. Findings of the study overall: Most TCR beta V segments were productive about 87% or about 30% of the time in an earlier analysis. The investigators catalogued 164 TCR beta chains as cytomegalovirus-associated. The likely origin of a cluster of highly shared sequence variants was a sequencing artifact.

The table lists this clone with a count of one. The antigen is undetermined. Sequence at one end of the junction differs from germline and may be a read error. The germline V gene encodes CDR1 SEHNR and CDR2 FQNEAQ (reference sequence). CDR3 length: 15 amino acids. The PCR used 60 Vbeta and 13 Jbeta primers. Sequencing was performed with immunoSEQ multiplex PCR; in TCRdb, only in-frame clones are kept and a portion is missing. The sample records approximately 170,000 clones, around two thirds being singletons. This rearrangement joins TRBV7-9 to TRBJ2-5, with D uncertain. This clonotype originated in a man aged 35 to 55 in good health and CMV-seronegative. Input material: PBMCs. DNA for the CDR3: TGTTCCAGCAGCCCAAAAAATCGAGAGGAGGAGACCCAGTACTTC. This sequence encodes CSSSPKNREEETQYF.